Shown below are 14 T cell receptor beta chains from a single sample sequenced in a study of glioma-infiltrating T cells. Using RNA template, CDR3s of TCR alpha and beta were amplified with iRepertoire arm-PCR. Each CDR3 protein gets one entry after TCRdb re-called the multiplex PCR reads with MiXCR. The profile shows 90,000 or so distinct CDR3 sequences, around 37% of them singletons. Sample: glioma tissue, nonneoplastic brain tissue, or PBMCs (not recorded which). The receptors shown here come from a human donor with low-grade glioma or glioblastoma, undergoing nonglioma brain surgery, or in good health (not recorded which).

This clonotype was seen ten or more times. This chain joins TRBV6-1 and TRBJ1-2; 8 bases are a match to TRBD1. The V gene end was trimmed by 10 bases and the J gene end by 7 bases; junction bases not matched to a gene: 8. The length of the CDR3 is 12 residues. Germline V gives CDR1 MNHNS, CDR2 SASEGT. DNA for the CDR3: TGTGCCATCCTCCAGGGGGCGGCTGGCTACACCTTC. Its translation is CAILQGAAGYTF.

The sample holds many counts of this clonotype. The chain recombines TRBV27 with TRBJ2-7; 10 positions agree with TRBD1. The CDR3 spans 13 residues. V lost 11 bases and J lost 7; bases outside the gene matches: 11. Germline V CDR1 and CDR2: MNHEY, SMNVEV (reference sequence). The CDR3 spells CAPREGQGSEQYF. In DNA, the CDR3 is TGTGCCCCCCGAGAGGGACAGGGGAGTGAGCAGTACTTC.

This chain links TRBV7-2 with TRBJ2-7, with 7 bases aligning to TRBD1. This CDR3 has 14 amino acids. V shed 0 bases, J shed 5 bases, and the junction held 4 bases outside the gene matches. Germline CDR1 SGHTA, CDR2 FQGNSA. The CDR3 region is CASSLATGVDEQYF. In nucleotides, the CDR3 is TGTGCCAGCAGCTTAGCTACAGGGGTGGACGAGCAGTACTTC.

This clonotype came up many times. The chain couples TRBV12-3 or TRBV12-4 to TRBJ2-5, with D maybe TRBD2 (6 bases). The CDR3 totals 14 residues. V gave up 6 bases and J gave up 5 bases, with 16 bases separating them. Here the CDR3 reads CASRQSPGRETQYF. Written as DNA, the CDR3 is TGTGCCAGCAGGCAAAGTCCGGGGAGGGAGACCCAGTACTTC.

The chain joins TRBV11-2 to TRBJ2-3; D is uncertain. In germline, CDR1 is SGHAT, CDR2 FQNNGV. The CDR3 spans 12 residues. Between the trimmed V and J ends, which lost 9 bases and 11 bases, there was a span of 18 bases. The CDR3 protein is CARGSDGYKQYF. The DNA for the CDR3 is TGTGCCAGGGGCTCGGATGGCTATAAGCAGTATTTT.

This clonotype was found many times. The rearrangement links TRBV6-1 to TRBJ2-3, with 11 bases lining up with TRBD2. The CDR3 extends over 15 amino acids. J gave up 3 bases and V 7 bases, and 6 bases lay outside the gene matches. Per the germline V gene, CDR1 is MNHNS and CDR2 is SASEGT. The CDR3 DNA reads as TGTGCCAGCAACCTACTAGCGGGAGCTACAGATACGCAGTATTTT. It yields the protein CASNLLAGATDTQYF.

Concerning this clonotype itself: One end of the junction fails to match germline, which may point to a read error. The chain recombines TRBV7-6 with TRBJ2-2; D is possibly TRBD1 or TRBD2 (5 bases each). Germline lookup yields CDR1 SGHVS and CDR2 FNYEAQ. This CDR3 contains 15 residues. CDR3 residues: CASSLVFQGNGELSF. DNA for the CDR3: TGTGCCAGCAGCTTAGTGTTTCAGGGAAACGGGGAGCTTTCTTTT.

Here the CDR3 reads CASSSHDTEAFF. Written as DNA, the CDR3 is TGTGCCAGCAGCTCGCACGACACTGAAGCTTTCTTT. The rearrangement links TRBV7-9 to TRBJ1-1; D uncertain. CDR3 size: 12 residues. Germline assignment: CDR1 SEHNR and CDR2 FQNEAQ (reference sequence). Deletions cut 4 bases from V and 3 bases from J, with 6 bases between.

This clonotype was seen at least ten times. The V and J genes are TRBV27 and TRBJ1-6; maybe TRBD1 (5 bases). Trimming pared 3 bases from V and 0 bases from J, leaving 12 bases between. Germline loops: CDR1 MNHEY, CDR2 SMNVEV (reference sequence). The CDR3 sequence is 17 residues long. CDR3 amino acids: CASSLSRQSSYNSPLHF. The CDR3 region has the DNA TGTGCCAGCAGTTTGAGTAGACAGAGCTCCTATAATTCACCCCTCCACTTT.

In the case of this clonotype: A much larger clone differs from this one at a single base, so this may be a read error. The J gene is TRBJ1-1, the V gene TRBV12-3 or TRBV12-4; 7 positions match TRBD1. This CDR3 spans 17 amino acids. V lost 5 bases to trimming and J lost 0 bases; unmatched junction nucleotides: 12. DNA of the CDR3: TGTGCCAGCAGTGGTCAGGGACAGAATATTATGAACACTGAAGCTTTCTTT. This encodes CASSGQGQNIMNTEAFF.

This clonotype was counted many times. The genes are TRBV19 and TRBJ2-1; D is unresolved. Germline values: CDR1 LNHDA, CDR2 SQIVND (reference sequence). The CDR3 sequence is 14 residues long. V shed 7 bases and J shed 6 bases, with 16 bases lying between them. CDR3 in amino acids: CASKKQRGPNEQFF. The DNA for the CDR3 is TGTGCCAGTAAGAAGCAGCGCGGTCCCAATGAGCAGTTCTTC.

At least ten counts were recorded for this clonotype. The CDR3 does not end in the conserved phenylalanine or tryptophan, so this is likely a read error. The chain recombines TRBV20-1 with TRBJ1-2, with D uncertain. V was pared by 2 bases and J by 6 bases, with 13 bases between. Germline lookup yields CDR1 DFQATT and CDR2 SNEGSKA (reference sequence). The CDR3 is made up of 13 amino acids. CDR3 sequence reads: CSARSLLEDGYTS. CDR3 nucleotide sequence: TGCAGTGCTAGATCGTTGTTAGAAGATGGCTACACCTCC.

Worth noting for this clonotype: One junction end does not reproduce the germline sequence, and a read error may be involved. This rearrangement joins TRBV20-1 to TRBJ2-5, with 9 bases matching TRBD2. CDR1 and CDR2 (germline): DFQATT, SNEGSKA (reference sequence). This CDR3 comprises 14 residues. CDR3 sequence: CSPRLAVTSETQYF. DNA of the CDR3: TGCAGTCCTAGACTAGCGGTGACAAGCGAGACCCAGTACTTC.

With regard to this clonotype: A single base separates this from a much larger clone, so it may be a read error. This chain connects TRBV2 to TRBJ2-5; no clear D gene. The germline V gene encodes CDR1 SNHLY and CDR2 FYNNEI. The CDR3 length is 12 residues. The CDR3: CASRAEMETQCF. CDR3 coding DNA: TGTGCCAGCAGAGCAGAAATGGAGACCCAGTGCTTC.